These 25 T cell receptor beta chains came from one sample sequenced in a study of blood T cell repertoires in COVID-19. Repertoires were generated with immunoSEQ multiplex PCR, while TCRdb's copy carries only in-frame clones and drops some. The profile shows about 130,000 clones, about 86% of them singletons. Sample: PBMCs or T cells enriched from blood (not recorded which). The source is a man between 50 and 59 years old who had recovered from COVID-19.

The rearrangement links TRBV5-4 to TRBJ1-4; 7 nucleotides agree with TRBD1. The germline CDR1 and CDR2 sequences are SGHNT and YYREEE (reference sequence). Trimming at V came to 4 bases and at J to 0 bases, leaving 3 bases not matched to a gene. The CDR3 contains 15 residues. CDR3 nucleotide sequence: TGTGCCAGCAGCCCTACAGGGGCAACTAATGAAAAACTGTTTTTT. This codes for CASSPTGATNEKLFF.

This chain's CDR3 is CASSLAGILADEQFF. For the CDR3, the DNA is TGTGCCAGCAGCTTAGCAGGTATCCTAGCCGATGAGCAGTTCTTC. The genes are TRBV11-2 and TRBJ2-1; the D gene is possibly TRBD2 (5 bases). This CDR3 has 15 amino acids. Germline V gene data show CDR1 as SGHAT and CDR2 as FQNNGV. The V end lost 1 base, the J end lost 8 bases, and 15 bases lay between the germline ends.

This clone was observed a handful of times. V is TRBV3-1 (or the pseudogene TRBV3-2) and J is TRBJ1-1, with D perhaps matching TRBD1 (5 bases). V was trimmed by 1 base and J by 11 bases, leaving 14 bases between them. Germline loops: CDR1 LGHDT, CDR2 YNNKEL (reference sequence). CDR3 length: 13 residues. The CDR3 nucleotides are TGTGCCAGCAGCCAAGTTGAGCAGGGTAAGGCTTTCTTT. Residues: CASSQVEQGKAFF.

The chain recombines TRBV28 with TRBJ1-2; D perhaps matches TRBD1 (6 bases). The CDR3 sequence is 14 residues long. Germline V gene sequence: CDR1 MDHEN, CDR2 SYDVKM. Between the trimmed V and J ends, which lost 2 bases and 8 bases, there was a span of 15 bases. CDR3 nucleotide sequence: TGTGCCAGCAGTTTAAACAGGGTCATTAGAGGCTACACCTTC. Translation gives CASSLNRVIRGYTF.

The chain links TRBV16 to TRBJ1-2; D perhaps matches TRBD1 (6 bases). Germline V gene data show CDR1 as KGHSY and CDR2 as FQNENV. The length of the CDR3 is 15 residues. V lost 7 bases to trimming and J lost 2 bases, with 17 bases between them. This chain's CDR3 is CASTLDRSLNYGYTF. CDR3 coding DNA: TGTGCCAGCACCCTAGACAGGAGCCTCAACTATGGCTACACCTTC.

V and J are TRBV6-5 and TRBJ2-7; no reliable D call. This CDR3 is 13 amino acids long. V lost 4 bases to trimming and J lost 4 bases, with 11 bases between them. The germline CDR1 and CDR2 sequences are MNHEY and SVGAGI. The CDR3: CASSSAAVYEQYF. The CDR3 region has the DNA TGTGCCAGCAGTTCCGCTGCAGTTTACGAGCAGTACTTC.

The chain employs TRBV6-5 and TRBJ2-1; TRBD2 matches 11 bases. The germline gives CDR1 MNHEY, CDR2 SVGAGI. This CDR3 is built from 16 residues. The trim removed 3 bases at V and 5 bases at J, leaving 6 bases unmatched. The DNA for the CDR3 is TGTGCCAGCAGTTATTATAGCGGGGGGGCGGACAATGAGCAGTTCTTC. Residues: CASSYYSGGADNEQFF.

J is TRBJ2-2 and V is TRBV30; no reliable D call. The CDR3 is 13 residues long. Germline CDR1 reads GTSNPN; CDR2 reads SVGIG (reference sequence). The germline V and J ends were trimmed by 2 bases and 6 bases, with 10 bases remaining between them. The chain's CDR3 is CAWSSVRAGELFF. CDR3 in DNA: TGTGCCTGGAGTTCCGTACGGGCCGGGGAGCTGTTTTTT.

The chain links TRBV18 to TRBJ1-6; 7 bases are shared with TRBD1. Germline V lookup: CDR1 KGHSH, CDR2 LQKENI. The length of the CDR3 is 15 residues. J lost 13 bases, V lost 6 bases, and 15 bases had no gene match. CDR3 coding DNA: TGTGCCAGCTCGAATACACACCTTGACAGGGCCCCCCTCCACTTT. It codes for CASSNTHLDRAPLHF.

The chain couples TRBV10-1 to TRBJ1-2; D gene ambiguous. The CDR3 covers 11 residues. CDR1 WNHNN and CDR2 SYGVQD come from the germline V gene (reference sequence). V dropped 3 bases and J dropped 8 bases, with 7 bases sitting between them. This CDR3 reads CASSDGYGYTF. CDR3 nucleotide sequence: TGCGCCAGCAGTGACGGGTACGGCTACACCTTC.

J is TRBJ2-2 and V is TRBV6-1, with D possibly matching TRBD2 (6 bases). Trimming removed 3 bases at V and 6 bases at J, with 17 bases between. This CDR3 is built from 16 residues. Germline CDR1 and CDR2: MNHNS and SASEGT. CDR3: CASSDEPGLQSGELFF. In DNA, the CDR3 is TGTGCCAGCAGTGACGAACCGGGACTCCAATCCGGGGAGCTGTTTTTT.

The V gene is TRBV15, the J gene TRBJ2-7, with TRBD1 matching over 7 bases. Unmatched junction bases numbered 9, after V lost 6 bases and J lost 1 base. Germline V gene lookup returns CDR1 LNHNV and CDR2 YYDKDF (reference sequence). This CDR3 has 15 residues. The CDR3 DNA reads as TGTGCCACCAGACCTGACAGGGACCCATCCTACGAGCAGTACTTC. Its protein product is CATRPDRDPSYEQYF. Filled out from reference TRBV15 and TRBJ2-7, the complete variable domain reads DAMVIQNPRYQVTQFGKPVTLSCSQTLNHNVMYWYQQKSSQAPKLLFHYYDKDFNNEADTPDNFQSRRPNTSFCFLDIRSPGLGDTAMYLCATRPDRDPSYEQYFGPGTRLTVT.

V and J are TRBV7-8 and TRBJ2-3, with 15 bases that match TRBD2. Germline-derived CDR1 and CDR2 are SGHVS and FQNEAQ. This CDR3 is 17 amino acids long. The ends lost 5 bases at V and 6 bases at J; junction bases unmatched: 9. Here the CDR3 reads CASSPWTSGGAVDTQYF. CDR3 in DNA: TGTGCCAGCAGCCCCTGGACTAGCGGGGGGGCGGTGGATACGCAGTATTTT. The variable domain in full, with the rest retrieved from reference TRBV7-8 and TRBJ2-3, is GAGVSQSPRYKVAKRGQDVALRCDPISGHVSLFWYQQALGQGPEFLTYFQNEAQLDKSGLPSDRFFAERPEGSVSTLKIQRTQQEDSAVYLCASSPWTSGGAVDTQYFGPGTRLTVL.

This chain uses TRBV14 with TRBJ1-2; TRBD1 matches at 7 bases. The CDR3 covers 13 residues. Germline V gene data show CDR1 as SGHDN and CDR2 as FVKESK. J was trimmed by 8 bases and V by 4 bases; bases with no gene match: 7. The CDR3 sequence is CASSPRGASGYTF. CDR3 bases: TGTGCCAGCAGCCCCAGGGGGGCGTCAGGCTACACCTTC.

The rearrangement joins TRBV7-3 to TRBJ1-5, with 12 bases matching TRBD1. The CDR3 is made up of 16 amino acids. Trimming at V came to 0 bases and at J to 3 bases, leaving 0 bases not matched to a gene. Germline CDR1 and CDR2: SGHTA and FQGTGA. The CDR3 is CASSLTGQGANQPQHF. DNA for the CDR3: TGTGCCAGCAGCTTAACGGGACAGGGGGCCAATCAGCCCCAGCATTTT.

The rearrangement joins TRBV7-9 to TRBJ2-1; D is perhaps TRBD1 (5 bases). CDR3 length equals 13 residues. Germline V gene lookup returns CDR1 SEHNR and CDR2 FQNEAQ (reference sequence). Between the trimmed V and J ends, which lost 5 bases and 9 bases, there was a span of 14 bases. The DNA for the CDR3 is TGTGCCAGCAGCGCAGGGTCCGCCCTTGAGCAGTTCTTC. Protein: CASSAGSALEQFF.

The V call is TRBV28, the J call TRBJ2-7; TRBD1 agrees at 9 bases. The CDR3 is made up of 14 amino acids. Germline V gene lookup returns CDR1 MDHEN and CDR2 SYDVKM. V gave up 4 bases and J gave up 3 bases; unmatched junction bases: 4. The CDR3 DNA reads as TGTGCCAGCAGTTCCAGGACAGGGGTCTACGAGCAGTACTTC. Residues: CASSSRTGVYEQYF.

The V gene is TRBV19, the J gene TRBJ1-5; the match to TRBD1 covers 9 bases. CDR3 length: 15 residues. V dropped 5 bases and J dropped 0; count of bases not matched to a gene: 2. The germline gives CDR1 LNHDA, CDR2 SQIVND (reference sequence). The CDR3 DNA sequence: TGTGCCAGTAGTCGGACAGGGGATAGCAATCAGCCCCAGCATTTT. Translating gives CASSRTGDSNQPQHF. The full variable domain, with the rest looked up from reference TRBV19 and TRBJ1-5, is DGGITQSPKYLFRKEGQNVTLSCEQNLNHDAMYWYRQDPGQGLRLIYYSQIVNDFQKGDIAEGYSVSREKKESFPLTVTSAQKNPTAFYLCASSRTGDSNQPQHFGDGTRLSIL.

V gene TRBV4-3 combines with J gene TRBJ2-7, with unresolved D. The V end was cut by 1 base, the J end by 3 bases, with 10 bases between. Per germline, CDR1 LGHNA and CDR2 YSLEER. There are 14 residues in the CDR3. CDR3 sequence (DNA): TGCGCCAGCAGCCAAGGCGGTGGCCGCTACGAGCAGTACTTC. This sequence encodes CASSQGGGRYEQYF.

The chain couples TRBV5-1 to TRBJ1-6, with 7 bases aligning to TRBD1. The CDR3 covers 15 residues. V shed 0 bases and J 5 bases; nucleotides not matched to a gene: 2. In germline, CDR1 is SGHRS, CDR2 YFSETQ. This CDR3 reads CASSLGTGNNSPLHF. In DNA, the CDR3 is TGCGCCAGCAGCTTGGGGACAGGAAATAATTCACCCCTCCACTTT.

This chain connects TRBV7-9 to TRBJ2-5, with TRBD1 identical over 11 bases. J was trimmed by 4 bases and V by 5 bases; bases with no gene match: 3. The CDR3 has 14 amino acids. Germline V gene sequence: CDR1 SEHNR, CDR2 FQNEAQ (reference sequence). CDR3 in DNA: TGTGCCAGCAGCCCAGGGACAGGGGGAGAGACCCAGTACTTC. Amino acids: CASSPGTGGETQYF.

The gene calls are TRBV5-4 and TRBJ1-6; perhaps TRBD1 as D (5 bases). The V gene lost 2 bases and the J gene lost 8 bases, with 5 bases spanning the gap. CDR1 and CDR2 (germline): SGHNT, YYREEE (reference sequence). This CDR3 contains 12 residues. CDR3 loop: CASSFRDSPLHF. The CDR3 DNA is TGTGCCAGCAGCTTCAGGGATTCACCCCTCCACTTT.

The CDR3, as DNA: TGTGCCAGCAGTGTACTTGGGGGAGGAAACACTGAAGCTTTCTTT. Amino acids: CASSVLGGGNTEAFF. The V gene is TRBV2, the J gene TRBJ1-1, with D maybe TRBD1 (5 bases). V was pared by 4 bases and J by 2 bases, with 14 bases between. The CDR3 length is 15 residues. Germline V lookup: CDR1 SNHLY, CDR2 FYNNEI.

As DNA, the CDR3 is TGTGCCAGCTCACCCAACTGGCAGGGAAGCTCCTACGAGCAGTACTTC. Translating gives CASSPNWQGSSYEQYF. The J gene is TRBJ2-7, the V gene TRBV18, with D possibly matching TRBD1 (5 bases). CDR1 KGHSH and CDR2 LQKENI come from the germline V gene. CDR3 length: 16 amino acids. The V gene lost 3 bases and the J gene lost 0 bases, with 15 bases spanning the gap.

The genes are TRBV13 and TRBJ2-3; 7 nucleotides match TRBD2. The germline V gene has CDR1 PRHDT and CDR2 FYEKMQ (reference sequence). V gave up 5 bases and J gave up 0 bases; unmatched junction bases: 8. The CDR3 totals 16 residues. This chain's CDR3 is CASSLRAGVSTDTQYF. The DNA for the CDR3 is TGTGCCAGCAGCCTAAGGGCGGGGGTGAGCACAGATACGCAGTATTTT.